This TCR beta chain originates from a study of CD8+CD57+ T cells in acquired aplastic anemia. Overall study: An average of approximately 3.2 ug of DNA was obtained from sorted CD4+ and CD8+ cells. Study findings and constraints: Between patients and controls, CD8+ Simpson's diversity did not vary significantly. Patients and controls shared twenty-nine CD8+ CDR3 sequences.

Concerning this clonotype itself: Its specificity is unknown.

This CDR3 is built from 15 residues. Germline V gene data show CDR1 as SGHTA and CDR2 as FQGNSA. Trimming shortened V by 2 bases and J by 3 bases, and 14 bases separated the two germline ends. The study profiled TCR beta VDJ and CDR3 using genomic DNA as template. TCRdb reprocessed the reads with MiXCR, giving one entry per CDR3 protein. Of roughly 200,000 distinct CDR3 sequences detected, roughly two thirds appear once; the ten largest clones hold around 58%. Patients chosen for sequencing had CD8+CD57+ cells that had expanded, as shown by flow cytometry. Patients had not yet gotten any therapy when their blood was taken for sampling.

J is TRBJ2-7 and V is TRBV7-2; D perhaps matches TRBD1 (6 bases). This receptor was obtained from a human donor with aplastic anemia. Sequences were obtained from sorted CD4+, CD8+, or CD8+CD57+ T cells (not recorded which) from PBMCs. The CDR3: CASSLSNREIYEQYF. CDR3 in DNA: TGTGCCAGCAGCTTAAGCAACAGGGAGATCTACGAGCAGTACTTC.